These 14 T cell receptor beta chains came from one sample sequenced in a study of tumor-infiltrating lymphocytes in primary liver carcinoma. Co-extraction of RNA and DNA was performed on about 19-33 mg of unsorted bulk tissue. TCR beta cDNA came from around 0.5 ug total RNA, primed with a constant-region primer. The TCR beta library was amplified through three nested multiplex PCR rounds in a modified ARM-PCR procedure. PCR rounds one and two used TRBV1-TRBV30 forward primers with a C-beta reverse primer for about 9 cycles each. TCRdb itself ran the multiplex PCR reads through MiXCR, one entry per CDR3 protein. The sample records 95,000 to 100,000 distinct CDR3 sequences, 55% to 80% being singletons. Sequencing input: liver tumor tissue from sampling region 2. Subset defined: tumor region T2, inferior pole. The receptor source for this set is a woman between 55 and 75 years old with primary liver carcinoma and hepatitis B virus infection.

Comment on this clonotype: The junction shows a germline mismatch at one end, possibly a read error. This rearrangement joins TRBV11-3 to TRBJ2-1; D uncertain. CDR1 and CDR2 from the germline V gene are SGHNT and YENEEA. This CDR3 comprises 17 residues. The CDR3 spells CTSSSRAARTMCNEQFF. The CDR3 nucleotides are TGTACCAGCAGCTCCCGGGCGGCGCGGACCATGTGCAATGAGCAGTTCTTC.

As to this clonotype: A clone one base away is much larger, so this may be a read error. Lacking the conserved final phenylalanine or tryptophan, this CDR3 likely reflects a read error. The chain couples TRBV5-1 to TRBJ2-7; D call uncertain. Trimming took off 3 bases at V and 0 bases at J, with 7 bases between the two ends. The V gene's germline CDR1 is SGHRS and CDR2 YFSETQ. This CDR3 is built from 13 residues. The CDR3 nucleotides are TGCGCCAGCAGCTGGACGGGCTCCTACGAGCAGTACTAC. Its translation is CASSWTGSYEQYY.

This clonotype has just a few counts. This chain uses TRBV11-1 with TRBJ2-3; 9 nucleotides align to TRBD2. The J segment lost 5 bases and the V segment lost 3 bases, leaving 12 bases of the junction unmatched. CDR1 and CDR2 (germline): SGHAT, FQDESV (reference sequence). The CDR3 spans 17 residues. The CDR3 coding sequence is TGTGCCAGCAGCTTTCTACGCCTAGCGGGGTCCGGAGATACGCAGTATTTT. It codes for CASSFLRLAGSGDTQYF.

This clonotype has just one count. The CDR3 ends on some other residue instead of the conserved phenylalanine or tryptophan, so this is likely a read error. The rearrangement joins TRBV28 to TRBJ2-5; a weak D match, TRBD2 (5 bases). The CDR3 length is 12 residues. Per the germline V gene, CDR1 is MDHEN and CDR2 is SYDVKM. The V end was cut by 4 bases, the J end by 10 bases, with 13 bases between. The CDR3 loop is CASSWNRGSQYL. As DNA, the CDR3 is TGTGCCAGCAGTTGGAACAGAGGGAGCCAGTACTTA.

About this clonotype itself: One end of the junction is discordant with germline, which a read error may explain. The CDR3 loop reads CVSSFWGGGELFF. CDR3 DNA: TGTGTCAGCAGTTTTTGGGGTGGCGGGGAGCTGTTTTTT. The gene calls are TRBV12-3 or TRBV12-4 and TRBJ2-2, with no clear D. The length of the CDR3 is 13 residues.

This chain links TRBV12-3 or TRBV12-4 with TRBJ1-5, with a weak D call TRBD1 (6 bases). This CDR3 has 16 amino acids. Trimming removed 5 bases at V and 6 bases at J, with 20 bases between. This CDR3 reads CASSLDGGTRSQPQHF. In DNA, the CDR3 is TGTGCCAGCAGTCTAGACGGGGGGACACGGTCTCAGCCCCAGCATTTT.

The chain recombines TRBV11-3 with TRBJ2-1, with D tentatively TRBD2 (6 bases). Germline V gene data show CDR1 as SGHNT and CDR2 as YENEEA. The CDR3 spans 14 residues. Trimming stripped 4 bases from V and 10 bases from J, with 17 bases between. For the CDR3, the DNA is TGTGCCAGCAGCTCAGGCGGGAACACTAAAGAGCAGTTCTTC. Its translation is CASSSGGNTKEQFF.

In this sample, this clonotype turned up once. A read error is likely, as this CDR3 ends without the conserved phenylalanine or tryptophan. J is TRBJ1-2 and V is TRBV2, with 10 bases fitting TRBD1. CDR1 SNHLY and CDR2 FYNNEI come from the germline V gene. CDR3 length: 16 amino acids. CDR3 amino acids: CVSSEALRDRGGGYTS. CDR3 coding DNA: TGTGTCAGCAGTGAAGCGCTTCGGGACAGGGGTGGTGGCTACACCTCC.

Worth noting for this clonotype: Compared with germline, one end of the junction differs, possibly owing to a read error. The chain recombines TRBV6-5 with TRBJ2-6, with D perhaps TRBD1 (5 bases). Germline lookup yields CDR1 MNHEY and CDR2 SVGAGI. This CDR3 contains 18 residues. In nucleotides, the CDR3 is TGTGCCAGCAGTAAAGGGTCCAGGGTGCTCTCTGGGGCCAACGTCCTGACATTC. Its protein product is CASSKGSRVLSGANVLTF.

Concerning this clonotype itself: Because the CDR3 is missing its conserved closing phenylalanine or tryptophan, this is likely a read error. V and J are TRBV29-1 and TRBJ2-4; 12 bases line up with TRBD1. V was clipped by 6 bases and J by 11 bases; unmatched bases: 8. The germline CDR1 and CDR2 sequences are SQVTM and ANQGSEA. The CDR3 covers 13 residues. CDR3 amino acids: CSVITGTGGVQYI. In DNA, the CDR3 is TGCAGCGTGATCACCGGGACAGGGGGCGTTCAGTACATC.

Details on this clonotype: Mismatch with germline at one junction end may stem from a read error. J is TRBJ1-4 and V is TRBV6-6, with 9 bases identical to TRBD1. Germline V CDR1 and CDR2: MNHNY, SVGAGI (reference sequence). This CDR3 is 14 amino acids long. The CDR3 DNA reads as TGTGCCTGCAGTTACGGGACAGGGCGGGAAAAACTGTTTTTT. Translating it yields CACSYGTGREKLFF.

Comment on this clonotype: At one boundary the junction diverges from the germline segment, which might be a read error. The chain couples TRBV4-1 to TRBJ1-4, with unresolved D. The CDR3 runs to 16 residues. The germline gives CDR1 MGHRA, CDR2 YSYEKL. The CDR3 region has the DNA TGCGCTAGCAGCCAGACTGGTAAAACAACTAATGAAAAACTGGTTTTT. Translated: CASSQTGKTTNEKLVF.

As regards this clonotype: An end of the junction does not agree with germline; a read error may underlie this. The chain carries TRBV30 and TRBJ2-1, with 14 bases aligning to TRBD2. The CDR3 contains 15 residues. Germline lookup yields CDR1 GTSNPN and CDR2 SVGIG (reference sequence). This CDR3 reads CVWTSGGSSYNEQFF. DNA of the CDR3: TGTGTCTGGACTAGCGGGGGGAGCTCCTACAATGAGCAGTTCTTC.

With regard to this clonotype: A clone one base away is much larger, so this may be a read error. V gene TRBV29-1 combines with J gene TRBJ2-1, with D unclear. Trimming removed 3 bases from V and 9 bases from J, with 12 bases in between. The CDR3 sequence is 12 residues long. CDR1 is SQVTM and CDR2 is ANQGSEA in the germline V gene. This CDR3 reads CSVDRCGVEQFF. CDR3 in DNA: TGCAGCGTTGATCGGTGCGGTGTTGAGCAGTTCTTC.